What follows are 19 T cell receptor beta chains derived from one specimen sequenced in a study of blood T cell repertoires in COVID-19. Only in-frame clones appear in the TCRdb table, and some are missing; sequencing was by immunoSEQ multiplex PCR. The table lists under 300,000 clones, over 75% of them singletons. Sequencing was done on a sample of PBMCs or T cells enriched from blood (not recorded which). All receptors come from a woman in her 30s who had recovered from COVID-19.

The rearrangement joins TRBV9 to TRBJ2-1; 8 bases align to TRBD2. V trimming: 2 bases; J trimming: 6 bases; junction bases outside the gene matches: 4. Germline assignment: CDR1 SGDLS and CDR2 YYNGEE. The CDR3 has 14 residues. DNA of the CDR3: TGTGCCAGCAGCGTTGGGACTAGTCTCAATGAGCAGTTCTTC. It specifies CASSVGTSLNEQFF.

This clone came up once. The chain has TRBV2 and TRBJ2-3, with 9 bases fitting TRBD2. Trimming at V came to 8 bases and at J to 6 bases, leaving 6 bases not matched to a gene. CDR1 SNHLY and CDR2 FYNNEI come from the germline V gene. The CDR3 spans 13 residues. The CDR3 DNA reads TGTGCCAGCGGCGGGGGGGCCTTGGATACGCAGTATTTT. It specifies CASGGGALDTQYF.

The chain recombines TRBV6-2 or TRBV6-3 with TRBJ2-7; tentative D call: TRBD1 (6 bases). CDR3 length equals 16 residues. Germline V gene data show CDR1 as MNHEY and CDR2 as SVGEGT. Between the trimmed V and J ends, which lost 4 bases and 2 bases, there was a span of 18 bases. The CDR3 region has the DNA TGTGCCAGCAGTTCCCCGGGACAAGTAAGGGCCTACGAGCAGTACTTC. It specifies CASSSPGQVRAYEQYF.

The chain carries TRBV5-1 and TRBJ1-2; D uncertain. Per the germline V gene, CDR1 is SGHRS and CDR2 is YFSETQ. The CDR3 loop spans 14 amino acids. Trimming stripped 3 bases from V and 7 bases from J, with 16 bases between. The CDR3 DNA reads as TGCGCCAGCAGCTACCCTGTTGGAGGAGGTGGCTACACCTTC. Its translation is CASSYPVGGGGYTF.

The gene calls are TRBV7-9 and TRBJ2-2; D perhaps matches TRBD1 (5 bases). CDR1 and CDR2 (germline): SEHNR, FQNEAQ (reference sequence). CDR3 length equals 18 residues. V lost 6 bases, J lost 1 base, and 21 bases lay in between. In nucleotides, the CDR3 is TGTGCCAGCAGTCACCCTTCAGAGGTTACAGGGAACACCGGGGAGCTGTTTTTT. It translates to CASSHPSEVTGNTGELFF. The whole variable domain, filled in from reference TRBV7-9 and TRBJ2-2, reads DTGVSQNPRHKITKRGQNVTFRCDPISEHNRLYWYRQTLGQGPEFLTYFQNEAQLEKSRLLSDRFSAERPKGSFSTLEIQRTEQGDSAMYLCASSHPSEVTGNTGELFFGEGSRLTVL.

The chain couples TRBV9 to TRBJ2-2, with unresolved D. The CDR3 has 15 amino acids. The germline gives CDR1 SGDLS, CDR2 YYNGEE. Trimming cost V 1 base and J 0 bases, with 7 bases left between them. CDR3 coding DNA: TGTGCCAGCAGCGTAAATCTTGCGAACACCGGGGAGCTGTTTTTT. Translating it yields CASSVNLANTGELFF.

This clone appeared a single time. The chain couples TRBV6-5 to TRBJ1-3, with D uncertain. The germline V and J ends were trimmed by 4 bases and 1 base, with 8 bases remaining between them. The CDR3 loop spans 14 amino acids. Germline loops: CDR1 MNHEY, CDR2 SVGAGI. CDR3 residues: CASSFTGSGNTIYF. CDR3 nucleotides: TGTGCCAGCAGTTTCACGGGGTCTGGAAACACCATATATTTT.

This clone was found a few times. The chain recombines TRBV19 with TRBJ2-2; unclear D gene. Per germline, CDR1 LNHDA and CDR2 SQIVND (reference sequence). This CDR3 comprises 15 residues. V was clipped by 3 bases and J by 0 bases, with 8 bases between them. The CDR3 nucleotides read TGTGCCAGTAGTATCTATGCGGCGAACACCGGGGAGCTGTTTTTT. Protein product: CASSIYAANTGELFF.

This chain links TRBV7-9 with TRBJ2-7, with TRBD1 as a possible D gene (6 bases). The CDR3 runs to 12 residues. Trimming pared 5 bases from V and 4 bases from J, leaving 9 bases between. CDR1 and CDR2 (germline): SEHNR, FQNEAQ (reference sequence). The CDR3 sequence is CASSPDRYEQYF. The CDR3 region has the DNA TGTGCCAGCAGCCCAGACAGGTACGAGCAGTACTTC.

CDR3 nucleotides: TGTGCCAGCTCACAATCTCCGGGGTCCTATGGCTACACCTTC. It specifies CASSQSPGSYGYTF. The chain links TRBV18 to TRBJ1-2; D remains ambiguous. Germline-derived CDR1 and CDR2 are KGHSH and LQKENI. Between the trimmed V and J ends, which lost 4 bases and 4 bases, there was a span of 13 bases. This CDR3 has 14 amino acids.

J is TRBJ1-1 and V is TRBV15; D is perhaps TRBD1 (5 bases). Trimming took 3 bases from V and 7 from J, leaving 9 bases between them. This CDR3 contains 12 residues. Looked up from germline, CDR1 is LNHNV and CDR2 is YYDKDF (reference sequence). The CDR3 DNA follows: TGTGCCACCAGCAGGCCCCAGGGTGAAGCTTTCTTT. Protein sequence: CATSRPQGEAFF.

V and J are TRBV18 and TRBJ2-7; 14 bases align to TRBD2. This CDR3 is built from 16 residues. Germline lookup yields CDR1 KGHSH and CDR2 LQKENI. The V and J ends lost 3 bases and 5 bases, in that order; junction bases with no gene match: 6. The CDR3 nucleotides read TGTGCCAGCTCACCCCCCGGACTAGCGGGGGGCCACGAGCAGTACTTC. Its translation: CASSPPGLAGGHEQYF.

The chain links TRBV27 to TRBJ1-4, with a tentative D call TRBD1 (6 bases). Trimming removed 4 bases from V and 3 bases from J, with 15 bases in between. Germline CDR1 is MNHEY and CDR2 is SMNVEV (reference sequence). The CDR3 is 16 amino acids. The CDR3 DNA sequence: TGTGCCAGCAGTTACCAGGGGTTCTGGGCTAATGAAAAACTGTTTTTT. This codes for CASSYQGFWANEKLFF.

The chain links TRBV27 to TRBJ1-4, with 7 bases that match TRBD1. The CDR3 is 17 residues long. Germline loops: CDR1 MNHEY, CDR2 SMNVEV (reference sequence). The junction had 13 bases not matched to a gene; V was cut back by 0 bases and J by 9 bases. Written as DNA, the CDR3 is TGTGCCAGCAGTTTATCGGGACCGACAGGGACCGTAAAAAAACTGTTTTTT. Its translation is CASSLSGPTGTVKKLFF.

The chain joins TRBV4-2 to TRBJ1-1; D unresolved. V was clipped by 0 bases and J by 1 base, with 6 bases between them. Looked up from germline, CDR1 is LGHNA and CDR2 is YNFKEQ. The length of the CDR3 is 14 residues. The CDR3 here is CASSQDGGNTEAFF. CDR3 coding DNA: TGTGCCAGCAGCCAAGATGGCGGGAACACTGAAGCTTTCTTT.

Turning to this clone: A read error may account for a junction end that differs from germline. V and J are TRBV3-1 (or the pseudogene TRBV3-2) and TRBJ2-1, with 9 bases that match TRBD1. CDR1 and CDR2 from the germline V gene are LGHDT and YNNKEL (reference sequence). This CDR3 region has 17 residues. DNA for the CDR3: TGTGCCAGCATCCAACCTAGGACAGGGGACTACTACAATGAGCAGTTCTTC. This codes for CASIQPRTGDYYNEQFF.

This clone has a handful of counts. The chain has TRBV21-1 and TRBJ1-4; the table names TRBD1, a call not compared with the DNA. TRBV21-1 is marked as a pseudogene. The CDR3 runs to 18 residues. CDR3 sequence: CASSPQGQGLKGNEKLFF. The DNA of the CDR3 is TGTGCCAGCAGTCCCCAGGGACAGGGGTTAAAAGGGAATGAAAAACTGTTTTTT.

This chain joins TRBV3-1 (or the pseudogene TRBV3-2) and TRBJ2-7, with a tentative D call TRBD1 (6 bases). Germline V gives CDR1 LGHDT, CDR2 YNNKEL (reference sequence). Trimming stripped 4 bases from V and 1 base from J, with 11 bases between. The CDR3 extends over 14 amino acids. DNA for the CDR3: TGTGCCAGCAGCCTCTTCGGACAGTCCTACGAGCAGTACTTC. Translation gives CASSLFGQSYEQYF.

The rearrangement joins TRBV6-5 to TRBJ1-3; tentatively, D is TRBD1 (6 bases). Looked up from germline, CDR1 is MNHEY and CDR2 is SVGAGI. CDR3 size: 14 residues. Between the trimmed V and J ends, which lost 6 bases and 3 bases, there was a span of 12 bases. Here the CDR3 DNA reads TGTGCCAGCAGATCAGGACAGATTGGAAACACCATATATTTT. Residues: CASRSGQIGNTIYF.